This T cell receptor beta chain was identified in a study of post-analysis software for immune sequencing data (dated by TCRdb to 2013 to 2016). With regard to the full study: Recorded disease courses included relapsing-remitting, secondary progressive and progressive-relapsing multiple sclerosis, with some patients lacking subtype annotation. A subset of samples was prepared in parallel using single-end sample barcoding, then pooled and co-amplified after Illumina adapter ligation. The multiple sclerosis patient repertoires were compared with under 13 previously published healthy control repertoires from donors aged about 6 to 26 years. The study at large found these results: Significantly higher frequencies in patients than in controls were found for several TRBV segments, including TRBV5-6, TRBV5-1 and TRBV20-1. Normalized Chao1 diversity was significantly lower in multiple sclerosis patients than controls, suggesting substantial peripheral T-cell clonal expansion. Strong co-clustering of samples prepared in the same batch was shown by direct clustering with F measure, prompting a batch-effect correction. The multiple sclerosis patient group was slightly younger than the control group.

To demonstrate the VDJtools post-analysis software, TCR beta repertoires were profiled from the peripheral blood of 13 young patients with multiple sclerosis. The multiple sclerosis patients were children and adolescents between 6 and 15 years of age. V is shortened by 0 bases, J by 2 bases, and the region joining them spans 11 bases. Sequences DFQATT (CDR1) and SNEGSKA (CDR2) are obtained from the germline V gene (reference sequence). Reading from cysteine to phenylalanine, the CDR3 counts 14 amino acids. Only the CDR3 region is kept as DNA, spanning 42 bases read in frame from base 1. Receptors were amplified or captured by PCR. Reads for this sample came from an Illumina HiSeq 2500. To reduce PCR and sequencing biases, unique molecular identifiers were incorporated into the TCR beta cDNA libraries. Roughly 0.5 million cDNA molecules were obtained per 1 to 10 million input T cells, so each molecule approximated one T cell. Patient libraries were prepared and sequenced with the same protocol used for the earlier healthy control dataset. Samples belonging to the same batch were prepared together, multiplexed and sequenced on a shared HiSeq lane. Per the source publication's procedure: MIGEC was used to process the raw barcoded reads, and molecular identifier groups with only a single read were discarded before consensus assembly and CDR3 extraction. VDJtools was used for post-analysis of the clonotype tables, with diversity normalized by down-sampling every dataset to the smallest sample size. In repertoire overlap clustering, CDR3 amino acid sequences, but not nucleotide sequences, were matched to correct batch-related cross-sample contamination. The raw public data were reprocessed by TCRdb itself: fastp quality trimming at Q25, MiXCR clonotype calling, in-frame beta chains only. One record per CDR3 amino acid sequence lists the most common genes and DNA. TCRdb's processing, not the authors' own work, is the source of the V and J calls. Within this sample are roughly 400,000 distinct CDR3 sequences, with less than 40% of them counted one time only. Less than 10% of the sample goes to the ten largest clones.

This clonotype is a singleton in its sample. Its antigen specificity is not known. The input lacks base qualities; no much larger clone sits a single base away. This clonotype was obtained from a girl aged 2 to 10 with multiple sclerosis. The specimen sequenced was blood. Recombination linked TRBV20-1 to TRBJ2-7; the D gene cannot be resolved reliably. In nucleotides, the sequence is TGCAGTGCTAGAGACCGCCAGTCGACCTACGAGCAGTACTTC. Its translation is CSARDRQSTYEQYF.